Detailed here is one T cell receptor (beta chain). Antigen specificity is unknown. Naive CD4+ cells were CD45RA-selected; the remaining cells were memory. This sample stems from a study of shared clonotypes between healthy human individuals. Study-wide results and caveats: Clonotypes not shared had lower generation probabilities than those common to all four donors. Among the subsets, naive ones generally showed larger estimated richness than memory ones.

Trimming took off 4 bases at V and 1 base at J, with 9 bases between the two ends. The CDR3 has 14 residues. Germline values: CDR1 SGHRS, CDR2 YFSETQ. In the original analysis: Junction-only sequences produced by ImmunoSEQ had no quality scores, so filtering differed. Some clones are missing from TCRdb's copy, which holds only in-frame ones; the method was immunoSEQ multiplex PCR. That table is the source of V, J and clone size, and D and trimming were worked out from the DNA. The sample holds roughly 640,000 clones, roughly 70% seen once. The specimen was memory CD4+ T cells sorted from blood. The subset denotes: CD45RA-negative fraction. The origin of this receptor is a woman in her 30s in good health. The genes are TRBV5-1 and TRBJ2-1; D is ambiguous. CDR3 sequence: CASSEGNSYNEQFF. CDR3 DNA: TGCGCCAGCAGCGAAGGGAATTCCTACAATGAGCAGTTCTTC.